Reported below is one TCR beta chain. Sequencing was at deep level. Clones were read by immunoSEQ multiplex PCR, and TCRdb kept only the in-frame ones, dropping some. The sample records millions of clones, 93% being singletons. The source of the sample is a study of shared clonotypes between healthy human individuals. The CDR3 has 16 amino acids. Trimming took 3 bases from V and 3 from J, leaving 15 bases between them. Germline V gene data show CDR1 as MNHNS and CDR2 as SASEGT. Positive CCR7 selection of CD45RO-negative cells yielded the naive CD8 cells, and terminally differentiated effector memory CD45RA+ cells were excluded.

This clonotype originated in a man between 18 and 29 years old in good health. Some clones in this sample may be carry-over from other donors' samples. Sequencing used naive CD8+ T cells from PBMCs. The rearrangement joins TRBV6-1 to TRBJ1-5, with D tentatively TRBD1 (6 bases). CDR3 residues: CASSDLGRGYNQPQHF. In DNA, the CDR3 is TGTGCCAGCAGTGATCTGGGCAGGGGCTACAATCAGCCCCAGCATTTT.